These T cell receptor beta chains were read from a single sample in a study of blood T cell repertoires in COVID-19. The protocol was immunoSEQ multiplex PCR, while the TCRdb copy is restricted to in-frame clones and leaves out a portion. This sample yields roughly 240,000 clones, of which roughly 80% are seen a single time; 3.6% belongs to the top ten. The specimen sequenced was PBMCs or T cells enriched from blood (not recorded which). Source of these receptors: a woman aged 35 to 49 who had been exposed to COVID-19. The CDR3 runs from the conserved cysteine through the conserved F or W. A D gene is named only where the DNA matches it firmly. Some rows have no size entry. The others give once, few or many, or a class for an expanded clone.

v_call	clone_size	j_call	d_call	cdr3_aa	cdr3_nt
TRBV7-2	few	TRBJ2-7	TRBD1	CASSLRRGLIEQYF	TGTGCCAGCAGCCTCCGCAGGGGGCTTATCGAGCAGTACTTC
TRBV28	.	TRBJ1-5	TRBD1	CASSLGQGNQPQHF	TGTGCCAGCAGTTTAGGACAGGGAAATCAGCCCCAGCATTTT
TRBV7-2	.	TRBJ1-2	.	CASSGHLKYGYTF	TGTGCCAGCAGCGGGCATCTTAAGTATGGCTACACCTTC
TRBV3-1/TRBV3-2	.	TRBJ2-3	TRBD2	CASAQGLAGDADTQYF	TGTGCCAGCGCGCAGGGACTAGCGGGAGACGCAGATACGCAGTATTTT
TRBV19	.	TRBJ2-3	TRBD2	CASSQTRAGTGDTQYF	TGTGCCAGTAGCCAAACCAGAGCGGGGACGGGAGATACGCAGTATTTT
TRBV6-2/TRBV6-3	.	TRBJ1-2	.	CASSIQGHGYTF	TGTGCCAGCAGTATCCAGGGCCATGGCTACACCTTC
TRBV28	.	TRBJ1-4	.	CASSSWGSTTNEKLFF	TGTGCCAGCAGTTCATGGGGGAGCACAACTAATGAAAAACTGTTTTTT
TRBV6-5	.	TRBJ1-6	.	CASSFGGTPLLTTLHF	TGTGCCAGCAGTTTTGGAGGGACTCCCCTTTTAACGACCCTCCACTTT
TRBV6-2/TRBV6-3	.	TRBJ1-1	TRBD1	CASSYSTGGWAEAFF	TGTGCCAGCAGTTACTCCACAGGGGGCTGGGCTGAAGCTTTCTTT
TRBV3-1/TRBV3-2	.	TRBJ2-1	TRBD2	CASSLASGGYNEQFF	TGTGCCAGCAGCCTAGCTAGCGGGGGATACAATGAGCAGTTCTTC
TRBV11-1	.	TRBJ2-1	.	CASSSVTRTSNEQFF	TGTGCCAGCAGCTCAGTCACCCGGACATCCAATGAGCAGTTCTTC
TRBV7-9	.	TRBJ1-2	TRBD1	CASSLDQGALGYTF	TGTGCCAGCAGCTTAGATCAGGGGGCGCTTGGCTACACCTTC
TRBV7-9	.	TRBJ2-2	TRBD2	CASSSGTSGANTGELFF	TGTGCCAGCAGCTCAGGGACTAGCGGGGCTAACACCGGGGAGCTGTTTTTT
TRBV19	.	TRBJ2-3	TRBD2	CASSIRTSGVTDTQYF	TGTGCCAGTAGTATACGGACTAGCGGGGTCACAGATACGCAGTATTTT
TRBV5-5	.	TRBJ2-2	TRBD1	CASSLTGGEGELFF	TGTGCCAGCAGCCTGACAGGGGGTGAGGGGGAGCTGTTTTTT
TRBV11-2	.	TRBJ2-7	.	CASSPLSRVGYEQYF	TGTGCCAGCAGCCCCCTATCGCGGGTGGGCTACGAGCAGTACTTC
TRBV6-1	.	TRBJ1-6	TRBD1	CASSEPRQGGISNSPLHF	TGTGCCAGCAGTGAACCCCGACAGGGAGGTATATCCAATTCACCCCTCCACTTT
TRBV7-2	many	TRBJ1-1	TRBD1	CASSLVGTGMNTEAFF	TGTGCCAGCAGCTTAGTCGGGACAGGAATGAACACTGAAGCTTTCTTT
TRBV5-4	.	TRBJ1-3	.	CASSLDGYSSGNTIYF	TGTGCCAGCAGCTTGGACGGGTATAGCTCTGGAAACACCATATATTTT
TRBV27	.	TRBJ2-1	TRBD1	CASSLGTGGNYNEQFF	TGTGCCAGCAGTCTCGGGACAGGGGGCAACTACAATGAGCAGTTCTTC
TRBV2	.	TRBJ1-2	.	CASSRQTGASYGYTF	TGTGCCAGCAGTCGACAGACAGGAGCATCCTATGGCTACACCTTC
TRBV19	.	TRBJ2-3	TRBD1	CASSILTGDTDTQYF	TGTGCCAGTAGTATACTGACAGGGGACACAGATACGCAGTATTTT
TRBV6-1	.	TRBJ2-3	TRBD1	CASSGLDRVRTVADTQYF	TGTGCCAGCAGTGGTTTAGACAGGGTTCGAACCGTAGCAGATACGCAGTATTTT
TRBV29-1	.	TRBJ2-5	TRBD2	CSVELIAGGPQETQYF	TGCAGCGTTGAGTTGATAGCGGGGGGCCCTCAAGAGACCCAGTACTTC
TRBV12-3/TRBV12-4	once	TRBJ1-1	TRBD1	CASSFRGQGAFF	TGTGCCAGCAGTTTTAGGGGGCAAGGGGCTTTCTTT